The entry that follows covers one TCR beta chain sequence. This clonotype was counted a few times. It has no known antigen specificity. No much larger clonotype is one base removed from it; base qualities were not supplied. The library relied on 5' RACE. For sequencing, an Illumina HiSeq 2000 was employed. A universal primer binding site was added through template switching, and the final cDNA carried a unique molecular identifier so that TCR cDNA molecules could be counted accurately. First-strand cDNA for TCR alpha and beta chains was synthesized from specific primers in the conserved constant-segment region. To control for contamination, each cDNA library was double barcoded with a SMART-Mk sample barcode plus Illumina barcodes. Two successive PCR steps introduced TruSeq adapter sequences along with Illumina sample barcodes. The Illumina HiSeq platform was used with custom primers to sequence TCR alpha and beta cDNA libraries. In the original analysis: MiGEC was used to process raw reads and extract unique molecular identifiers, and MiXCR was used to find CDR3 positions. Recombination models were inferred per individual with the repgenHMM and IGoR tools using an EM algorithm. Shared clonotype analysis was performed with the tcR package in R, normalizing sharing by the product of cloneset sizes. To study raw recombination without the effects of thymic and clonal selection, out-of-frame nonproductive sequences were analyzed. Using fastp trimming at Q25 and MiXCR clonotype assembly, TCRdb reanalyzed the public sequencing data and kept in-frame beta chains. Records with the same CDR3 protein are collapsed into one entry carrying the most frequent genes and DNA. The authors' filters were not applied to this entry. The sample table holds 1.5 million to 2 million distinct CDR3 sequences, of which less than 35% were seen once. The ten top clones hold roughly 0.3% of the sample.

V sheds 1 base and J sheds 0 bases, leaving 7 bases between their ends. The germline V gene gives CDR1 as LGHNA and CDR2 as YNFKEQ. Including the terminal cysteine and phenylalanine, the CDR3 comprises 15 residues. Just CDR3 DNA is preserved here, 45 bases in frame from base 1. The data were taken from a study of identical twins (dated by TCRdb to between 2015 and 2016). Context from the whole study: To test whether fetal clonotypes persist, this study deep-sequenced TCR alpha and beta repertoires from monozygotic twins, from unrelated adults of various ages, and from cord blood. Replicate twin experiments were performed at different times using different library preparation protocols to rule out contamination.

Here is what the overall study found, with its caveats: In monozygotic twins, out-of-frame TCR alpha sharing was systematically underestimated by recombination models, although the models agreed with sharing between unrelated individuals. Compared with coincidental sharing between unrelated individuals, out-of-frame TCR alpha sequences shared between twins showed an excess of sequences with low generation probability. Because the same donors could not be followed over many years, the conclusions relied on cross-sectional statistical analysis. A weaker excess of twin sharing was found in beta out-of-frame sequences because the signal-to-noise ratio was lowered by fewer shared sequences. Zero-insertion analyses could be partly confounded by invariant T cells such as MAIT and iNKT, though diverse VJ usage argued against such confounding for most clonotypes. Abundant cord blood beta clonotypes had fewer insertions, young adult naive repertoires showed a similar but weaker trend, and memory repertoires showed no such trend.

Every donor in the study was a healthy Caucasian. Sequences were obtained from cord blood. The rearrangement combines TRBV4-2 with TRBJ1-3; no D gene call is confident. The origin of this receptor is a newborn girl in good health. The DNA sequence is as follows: TGTGCCAGCAGCCAAGGGATTAACTCTGGAAACACCATATATTTT. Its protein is CASSQGINSGNTIYF.